This T cell receptor beta chain was sequenced for a study of human T cells and chemical hapten exposure. Original handling: Across samples, TCR counts had a median of roughly 91,000 and ranged from roughly 20,000 to 690,600. TCRdb re-called the RACE reads with MiXCR, one entry per CDR3 protein. Clone size and V and J calls follow TCRdb, not the original study. The repertoire consists of around 380,000 distinct CDR3 sequences, with around 4.8% occurring once and the leading ten covering approximately 2.5%. CDR1 and CDR2 from the germline V gene are MGHDK and SYGVNS. The ends were cut back, 0 bases at V and 5 bases at J, with 2 bases in the middle. CDR3 size: 11 residues. Regarding time point: patch test 1, 2 weeks after DPC sensitization. The sample's treatment: therapeutic diphenylcyclopropenone sensitization with weekly scalp DPC.

The V call is TRBV25-1, the J call TRBJ2-7, with D hard to call. This TCR came from a woman in her 50s with alopecia areata. Some clones in this sample may be carry-over from other donors' samples. Sequences were derived from whole blood, sampled in connection with sensitization to the hapten diphenylcyclopropenone (DPC). CDR3 DNA: TGTGCCAGCAGTGAATATAACGAGCAGTACTTC. It codes for CASSEYNEQYF.